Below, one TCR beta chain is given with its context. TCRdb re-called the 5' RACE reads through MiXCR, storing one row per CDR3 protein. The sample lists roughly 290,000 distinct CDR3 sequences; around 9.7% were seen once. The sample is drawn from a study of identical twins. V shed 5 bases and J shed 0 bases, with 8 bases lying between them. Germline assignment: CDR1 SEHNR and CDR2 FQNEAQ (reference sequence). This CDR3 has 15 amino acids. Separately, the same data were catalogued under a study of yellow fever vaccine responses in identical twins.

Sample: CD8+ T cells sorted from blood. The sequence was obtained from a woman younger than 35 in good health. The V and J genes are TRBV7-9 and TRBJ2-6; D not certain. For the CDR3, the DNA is TGTGCCAGCAGCCGTGAGAGCTCTGGGGCCAACGTCCTGACTTTC. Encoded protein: CASSRESSGANVLTF. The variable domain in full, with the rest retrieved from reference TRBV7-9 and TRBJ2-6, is DTGVSQNPRHKITKRGQNVTFRCDPISEHNRLYWYRQTLGQGPEFLTYFQNEAQLEKSRLLSDRFSAERPKGSFSTLEIQRTEQGDSAMYLCASSRESSGANVLTFGAGSRLTVL.